This record covers a single T cell receptor beta chain. The antigen remains undetermined. This entry comes from a study of cytomegalovirus exposure and HLA in healthy donors. Overall study context: Later analysis reported that the approximately 120 validation repertoires shared the platform of the approximately 690 first-cohort repertoires.

Points from the study as a whole: As was reported, the classifier diagnosed cytomegalovirus status with high specificity and sensitivity. The study put 150 or so TCR beta chains on its list as cytomegalovirus-associated.

Profiling relied on immunoSEQ multiplex PCR, and the TCRdb table lists in-frame clones only, not all of them. The table includes some 60,000 clones, roughly 96% detected once. With 3 bases clipped from V and 4 bases from J, the junction kept 5 bases outside the gene matches. This CDR3 has 14 residues. From germline, CDR1 is WSHSY and CDR2 SAAADI. The TCR was taken from a man between 18 and 29 years old in good health and CMV-seronegative. The V and J genes are TRBV10-2 and TRBJ2-5; 7 bases are a match to TRBD2. Source material: PBMCs. The CDR3, as DNA: TGCGCCAGCAGTGAATGGCGGGAGTCAGAGACCCAGTACTTC. Its translation: CASSEWRESETQYF.